The 8 T cell receptor beta chains listed next were all sequenced from one sample in a study of blood T cell repertoires in COVID-19. Using immunoSEQ multiplex PCR, the repertoire was profiled, and TCRdb retains in-frame clones only, with some absent. The sample includes hundreds of thousands of clones, around 86% of them seen just once. The sequencing input was peripheral blood. The source of these receptors is a woman in her thirties or forties who had recovered from COVID-19.

In this sample, this clone turned up once. The chain couples TRBV7-2 to TRBJ1-2, with D possibly TRBD1 on 5 matching bases. Germline-derived CDR1 and CDR2 are SGHTA and FQGNSA. The CDR3 length is 12 residues. The V and J ends lost 6 bases and 2 bases respectively, with 7 bases between them. CDR3 in DNA: TGTGCCAGCAGGCGGACAAACTATGGCTACACCTTC. Protein product: CASRRTNYGYTF.

This chain joins TRBV19 and TRBJ1-1; D call uncertain. The CDR3 has 15 residues. V was shortened by 8 bases and J by 4 bases, with 20 bases between the two germline ends. Germline V gene data show CDR1 as LNHDA and CDR2 as SQIVND (reference sequence). The CDR3 sequence is CASLIGRLGSTEAFF. CDR3 DNA: TGTGCCAGTTTAATAGGTCGGCTAGGGAGCACTGAAGCTTTCTTT.

This rearrangement joins TRBV3-1 (or the pseudogene TRBV3-2) to TRBJ2-3; 13 bases are shared with TRBD2. The CDR3 has 16 residues. J gave up 6 bases and V 4 bases, and 7 bases lay outside the gene matches. CDR1 LGHDT and CDR2 YNNKEL come from the germline V gene (reference sequence). The CDR3 bases are TGTGCCAGCAGCCGAACTAGCGGGGGGGGAAGTGATACGCAGTATTTT. It is translated as CASSRTSGGGSDTQYF.

V usage is TRBV7-2 and J usage is TRBJ2-1; 13 bases line up with TRBD2. Germline V gives CDR1 SGHTA, CDR2 FQGNSA. J lost 7 bases, V lost 0 bases, and 3 bases had no gene match. The CDR3 spans 16 residues. This chain's CDR3 is CASSLATSGGMNEQFF. CDR3 DNA sequence: TGTGCCAGCAGCTTAGCGACTAGCGGGGGGATGAATGAGCAGTTCTTC. The whole variable domain, remainder taken from reference TRBV7-2 and TRBJ2-1, is GAGVSQSPSNKVTEKGKDVELRCDPISGHTALYWYRQSLGQGLEFLIYFQGNSAPDKSGLPSDRFSAERTGGSVSTLTIQRTQQEDSAVYLCASSLATSGGMNEQFFGPGTRLTVL.

The rearrangement joins TRBV25-1 to TRBJ2-2, with a possible D match to TRBD2 (7 bases). V shed 1 base and J shed 3 bases, with 15 bases lying between them. CDR1 is MGHDK and CDR2 is SYGVNS in the germline V gene. The CDR3 has 17 amino acids. CDR3 sequence (DNA): TGTGCCAGCAGTGAATGGAGGGGGGGCGGTGACACCGGGGAGCTGTTTTTT. Translation: CASSEWRGGGDTGELFF.

This chain joins TRBV12-5 and TRBJ2-2, with TRBD1 as a possible D gene (6 bases). Germline V gene data show CDR1 as LGHNT and CDR2 as FRNRAP. CDR3 length: 15 amino acids. Trimming took off 3 bases at V and 5 bases at J, with 13 bases between the two ends. The CDR3: CASGFQGPGTGELFF. DNA for the CDR3: TGTGCTAGTGGTTTCCAGGGGCCGGGGACCGGGGAGCTGTTTTTT.

The gene calls are TRBV5-6 and TRBJ2-7, with TRBD1 matching 9 bases. Germline CDR1 SGHDT, CDR2 YYEEEE. This CDR3 contains 16 residues. J lost 3 bases, V lost 0 bases, and 7 bases had no gene match. The CDR3 coding sequence is TGTGCCAGCAGCTTGGAGGTCGGGGACAGGGACTACGAGCAGTACTTC. Encoded protein: CASSLEVGDRDYEQYF.

To note about this clone: Other DNA sequences in this sample translate to the same CDR3. The genes are TRBV19 and TRBJ2-7; the D gene is possibly TRBD1 (5 bases). Between the trimmed V and J ends, which lost 6 bases and 4 bases, there was a span of 7 bases. The CDR3 consists of 11 residues. Germline V lookup: CDR1 LNHDA, CDR2 SQIVND (reference sequence). The CDR3 DNA follows: TGTGCCAGTAGCTCAGGGTACGAGCAGTACTTC. It is translated as CASSSGYEQYF.